This is a list of T cell receptor beta chains from one sample in a study of T cells in Graves' hyperthyroidism and ophthalmopathy. TCRdb redid the calling of the multiplex PCR reads with MiXCR, one entry per CDR3 protein. The table includes 250,000 or so distinct CDR3 sequences, around 15% detected once. The specimen sequenced was blood. The receptors were sampled from a woman aged 50 to 60 with Graves' hyperthyroidism that later progressed to Graves' ophthalmopathy. Both conserved end residues are part of each CDR3. A D gene is named only where the DNA matches it firmly. Only part of the rows carry a size: once, few, many, or a class if the clone is expanded.

j_call d_call clone_size v_call cdr3_aa cdr3_nt
TRBJ2-7 TRBD1 many TRBV29-1 CSVEEGTGLEQYF TGCAGCGTTGAAGAGGGGACAGGTCTCGAGCAGTACTTC
TRBJ1-1 - - TRBV20-1 CSASYRLNTEAFF TGCAGTGCTAGCTACCGATTGAACACTGAAGCTTTCTTT
TRBJ1-3 - - TRBV27 CASSFRATSGNTIYF TGTGCCAGCAGTTTTCGGGCAACGAGTGGAAACACCATATATTTT
TRBJ1-2 - many TRBV18 CASSPRLTGPEGGYTF TGTGCCAGCTCACCAAGGTTGACCGGGCCCGAAGGAGGCTACACCTTC
TRBJ2-7 TRBD1 many TRBV7-8 CASSLEGFQGASAEQYF TGTGCCAGCAGCTTAGAGGGATTTCAGGGGGCTAGCGCCGAGCAGTACTTC
TRBJ2-7 - many TRBV28 CASSLSGIPYEQYF TGTGCCAGCAGTTTATCGGGGATCCCCTACGAGCAGTACTTC
TRBJ1-3 - - TRBV5-6 CASSLGYYAGNTIYF TGTGCCAGCAGCTTGGGGTACTACGCTGGAAACACCATATATTTT
TRBJ2-7 - many TRBV6-1 CASSDYYEQYF TGTGCCAGCAGTGATTACTACGAGCAGTACTTC
TRBJ2-1 - - TRBV7-2 CASSLTQGPSSYNEQFF TGTGCCAGCAGCTTAACCCAGGGGCCGAGCTCCTACAATGAGCAGTTCTTC
TRBJ2-1 TRBD2 - TRBV19 CASKVSGSRNEQFF TGTGCCAGTAAGGTTAGCGGGAGTAGAAATGAGCAGTTCTTC
TRBJ1-4 - few TRBV5-5 CASSLGDVGEKLFF TGTGCCAGCAGCTTGGGGGATGTCGGTGAAAAACTGTTTTTT
TRBJ2-2 - - TRBV10-3 CAISTSKANTGELFF TGTGCCATCAGTACTAGCAAAGCGAACACCGGGGAGCTGTTTTTT
TRBJ2-5 TRBD2 few TRBV3-1 CASSQSPLLAGVGETQYF TGTGCCAGCAGCCAAAGCCCCCTACTAGCGGGAGTAGGAGAGACCCAGTACTTC
TRBJ2-7 TRBD1 many TRBV5-1 CASAGPGQGPYEQYF TGCGCCAGCGCTGGGCCGGGACAGGGTCCTTACGAGCAGTACTTC
TRBJ1-1 TRBD1 many TRBV7-8 CASSLASYSGTGGTEAFF TGTGCCAGCAGCTTAGCGTCCTATTCCGGGACAGGGGGCACTGAAGCTTTCTTT
TRBJ2-5 TRBD2 many TRBV19 CASSSGLAWTQYF TGTGCCAGTAGTTCCGGACTAGCGTGGACCCAGTACTTC
TRBJ2-4 - many TRBV2 CASIGVTALAKNIQYF TGTGCCAGCATCGGCGTGACAGCCCTAGCCAAAAACATTCAGTACTTC
TRBJ2-7 - many TRBV12-3/TRBV12-4 CASTGRERREQYF TGTGCCAGCACGGGCAGGGAGAGGCGCGAGCAGTACTTC
TRBJ2-5 TRBD1 - TRBV28 CASTRQQGWTETQYF TGTGCCAGCACCAGACAACAGGGGTGGACGGAGACCCAGTACTTC
TRBJ1-4 - many TRBV30 CAWSVGTGEKLFF TGTGCCTGGAGTGTAGGTACCGGGGAAAAACTGTTTTTT
TRBJ2-1 - many TRBV7-2 CASREGPSSYNEQFF TGTGCCAGCAGAGAAGGTCCTAGCTCCTACAATGAGCAGTTCTTC
TRBJ2-7 TRBD1 many TRBV28 CASSLTGTGNEQYF TGTGCCAGCAGCCTTACCGGGACAGGCAACGAGCAGTACTTC
TRBJ1-1 - few TRBV19 CASRDSSEAFF TGTGCCAGTAGGGACAGTTCTGAAGCTTTCTTT
TRBJ1-5 - - TRBV7-9 CASSPGGGWGSLQHF TGTGCCAGCAGCCCGGGAGGGGGATGGGGCAGTCTCCAGCATTTT
TRBJ1-5 TRBD1 many TRBV2 CASSEAPTGYDQPQHF TGTGCCAGCAGTGAAGCCCCGACAGGGTACGATCAGCCCCAGCATTTT
TRBJ1-1 TRBD1 many TRBV6-1 CASILGTGGELAFF TGTGCCAGCATTCTCGGGACAGGGGGCGAGTTGGCTTTCTTT
TRBJ2-2 - - TRBV18 CASSRGQPNTGELFF TGTGCCAGCTCACGGGGACAACCCAACACCGGGGAGCTGTTTTTT
TRBJ2-7 - many TRBV12-3/TRBV12-4 CASSFSQGEQYF TGTGCCAGCAGTTTCAGCCAAGGGGAGCAGTACTTC
TRBJ2-3 TRBD2 many TRBV5-1 CASTLGELAEADTQYF TGCGCCAGCACCCTTGGGGAACTAGCGGAGGCAGATACGCAGTATTTT
TRBJ2-2 - - TRBV28 CASSTLNIPASNTGELFF TGTGCCAGTAGCACCCTGAACATACCTGCCTCCAACACCGGGGAGCTGTTTTTT
TRBJ1-3 - many TRBV30 CAWSGDARNTIYF TGTGCCTGGAGTGGGGACGCACGAAACACCATATATTTT
TRBJ2-7 - many TRBV12-3/TRBV12-4 CASTPRTLREQYF TGTGCCAGCACCCCACGGACCCTTCGAGAGCAGTACTTC
TRBJ1-2 - many TRBV12-3/TRBV12-4 CASRYTGPGYTF TGTGCCAGCAGATACACAGGGCCTGGCTACACCTTC
TRBJ2-2 - - TRBV20-1 CSAVQGITGELFF TGCAGTGCTGTGCAGGGTATCACCGGGGAGCTGTTTTTT
TRBJ2-7 - many TRBV5-5 CASSLGAGTEQYF TGTGCCAGCAGCTTGGGTGCAGGGACCGAGCAGTACTTC
TRBJ2-7 - many TRBV7-2 CASSFYGSYEQYF TGTGCCAGCAGCTTTTACGGGTCCTACGAGCAGTACTTC
TRBJ2-2 - - TRBV9 CASSVEIGAFNTGELFF TGTGCCAGCAGCGTAGAAATAGGGGCCTTTAACACCGGGGAGCTGTTTTTT
TRBJ2-7 - once TRBV12-3/TRBV12-4 CASSGRAHSYEQYF TGTGCCAGCAGTGGGCGGGCCCACTCCTACGAGCAGTACTTC
TRBJ2-7 - few TRBV19 CASMGVVGGDYEQYF TGTGCCAGTATGGGGGTCGTAGGGGGGGACTACGAGCAGTACTTC
TRBJ2-5 - many TRBV28 CASSLFPRGRGETQYF TGTGCCAGCAGTTTATTCCCCCGGGGGCGTGGAGAGACCCAGTACTTC
TRBJ2-2 TRBD2 - TRBV5-1 CASSSGLADPTGELFF TGCGCCAGCAGCTCCGGACTAGCGGACCCCACCGGGGAGCTGTTTTTT
TRBJ2-3 - - TRBV20-1 CSATDTTDTQYF TGCAGTGCGACTGACACTACAGATACGCAGTATTTT
TRBJ1-4 TRBD1 few TRBV5-1 CASSLIGTGNEKLFF TGCGCCAGCAGCTTGATTGGGACAGGGAATGAAAAACTGTTTTTT
TRBJ2-6 - many TRBV7-2 CASSLRDAGANVLTF TGTGCCAGCAGCTTAAGGGACGCTGGGGCCAACGTCCTGACTTTC
TRBJ2-2 TRBD1 many TRBV6-1 CASSQARRDSWLAWGELFF TGTGCCAGCAGTCAAGCCCGCAGGGACAGCTGGCTGGCTTGGGGGGAGCTGTTTTTT
TRBJ1-3 TRBD1 many TRBV3-1 CASSFRQGELRNTIYF TGTGCCAGCAGCTTCCGACAGGGGGAACTCCGAAACACCATATATTTT
TRBJ2-5 TRBD1 - TRBV20-1 CSAPDRVSETQYF TGCAGTGCTCCGGACAGGGTGAGCGAGACCCAGTACTTC
TRBJ1-4 - few TRBV24-1 CATEVDGPSEKLFF TGTGCCACCGAGGTAGATGGGCCGAGTGAAAAACTGTTTTTT